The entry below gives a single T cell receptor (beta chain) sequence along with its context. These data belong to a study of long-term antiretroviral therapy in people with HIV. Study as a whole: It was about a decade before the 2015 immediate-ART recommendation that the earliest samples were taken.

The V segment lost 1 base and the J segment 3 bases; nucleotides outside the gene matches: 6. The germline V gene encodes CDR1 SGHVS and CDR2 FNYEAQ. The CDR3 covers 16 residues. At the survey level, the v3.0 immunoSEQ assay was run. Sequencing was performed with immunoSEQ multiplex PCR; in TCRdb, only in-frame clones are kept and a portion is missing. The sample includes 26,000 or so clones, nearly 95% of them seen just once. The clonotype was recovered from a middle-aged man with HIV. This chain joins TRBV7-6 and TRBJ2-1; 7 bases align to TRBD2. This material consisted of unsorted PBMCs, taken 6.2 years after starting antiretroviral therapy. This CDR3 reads CASSLVGGVNYNEQFF. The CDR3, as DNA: TGTGCCAGCAGCTTAGTGGGGGGGGTAAACTACAATGAGCAGTTCTTC.